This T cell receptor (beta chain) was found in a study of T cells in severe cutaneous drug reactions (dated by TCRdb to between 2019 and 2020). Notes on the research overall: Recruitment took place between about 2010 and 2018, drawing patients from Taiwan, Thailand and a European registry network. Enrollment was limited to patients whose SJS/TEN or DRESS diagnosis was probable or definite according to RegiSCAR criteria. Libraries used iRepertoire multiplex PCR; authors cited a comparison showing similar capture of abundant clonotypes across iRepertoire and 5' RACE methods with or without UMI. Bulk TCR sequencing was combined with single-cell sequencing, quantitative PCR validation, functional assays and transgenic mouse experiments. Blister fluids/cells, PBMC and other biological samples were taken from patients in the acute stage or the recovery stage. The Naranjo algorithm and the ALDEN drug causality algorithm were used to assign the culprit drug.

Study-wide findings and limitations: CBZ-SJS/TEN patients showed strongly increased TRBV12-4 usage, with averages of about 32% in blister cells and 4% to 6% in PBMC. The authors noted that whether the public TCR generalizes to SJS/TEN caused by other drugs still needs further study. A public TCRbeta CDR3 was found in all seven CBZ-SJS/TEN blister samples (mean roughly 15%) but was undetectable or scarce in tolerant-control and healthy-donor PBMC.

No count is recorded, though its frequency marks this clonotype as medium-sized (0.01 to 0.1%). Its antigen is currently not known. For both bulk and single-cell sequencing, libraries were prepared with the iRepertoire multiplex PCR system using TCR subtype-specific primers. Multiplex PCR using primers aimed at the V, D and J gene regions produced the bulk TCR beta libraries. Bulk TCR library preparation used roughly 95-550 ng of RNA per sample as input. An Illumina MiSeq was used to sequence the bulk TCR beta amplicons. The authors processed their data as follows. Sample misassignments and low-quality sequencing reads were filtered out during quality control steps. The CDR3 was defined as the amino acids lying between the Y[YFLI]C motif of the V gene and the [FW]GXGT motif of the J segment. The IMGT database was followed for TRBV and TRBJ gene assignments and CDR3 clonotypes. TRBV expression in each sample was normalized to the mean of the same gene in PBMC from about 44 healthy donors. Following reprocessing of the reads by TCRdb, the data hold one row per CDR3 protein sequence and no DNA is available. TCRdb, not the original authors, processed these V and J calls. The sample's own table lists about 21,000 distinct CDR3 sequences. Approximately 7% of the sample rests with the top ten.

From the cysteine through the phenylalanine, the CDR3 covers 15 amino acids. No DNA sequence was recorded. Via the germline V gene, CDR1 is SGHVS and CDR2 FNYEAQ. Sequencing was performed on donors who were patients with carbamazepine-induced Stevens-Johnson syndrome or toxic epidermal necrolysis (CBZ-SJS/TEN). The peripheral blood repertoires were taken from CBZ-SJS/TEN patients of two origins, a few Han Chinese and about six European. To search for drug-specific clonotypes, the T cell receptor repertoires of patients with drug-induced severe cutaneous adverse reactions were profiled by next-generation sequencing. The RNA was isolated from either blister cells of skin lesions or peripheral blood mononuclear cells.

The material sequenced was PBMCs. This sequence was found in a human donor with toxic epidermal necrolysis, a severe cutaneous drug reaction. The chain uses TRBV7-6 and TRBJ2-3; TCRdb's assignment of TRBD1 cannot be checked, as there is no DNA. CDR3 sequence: CASSSPLDSTNTQYF.